This TCR beta chain was recovered during a study of T cells in localized non-small cell lung cancer. Whole-study findings and limits: Patients showing higher blood T cell density tended to see longer overall survival. The study detected a median about 60 of the top 100 tumor clones in adjacent lung. Measurement of T cell clonality placed uninvolved adjacent lung highest, above the level in tumor.

Worth noting for this clone: The antigen remains undetermined.

TCRdb's table, derived via immunoSEQ multiplex PCR, lists solely in-frame clones and lacks some. This sample has tens of thousands of clones, with 85% to 90% found just once. The specimen was peripheral blood, collected before any cancer treatment. The receptor comes from a female donor of 60 years or more with stage I squamous cell lung carcinoma.

CDR3 loop: CASRGGTGDTGELFF. Written as DNA, the CDR3 is TGTGCCAGCAGGGGGGGGACAGGGGACACCGGGGAGCTGTTTTTT. This rearrangement joins TRBV6-4 to TRBJ2-2; 10 positions agree with TRBD1. The CDR3 is 15 residues long. Germline V gene data show CDR1 as MRHNA and CDR2 as SNTAGT. Unmatched junction bases numbered 4, after V lost 6 bases and J lost 3 bases.